The subject of this entry is one TCR beta chain. What it recognizes is unknown. This record comes from a study of CD8 T cells in Susac syndrome. Study context: Among sequenced Susac syndrome patients, about six had active disease and under ten were in remission.

Study results and limitations: In Susac syndrome, CD4+ T cell repertoires lacked any clonal expansion.

CD8+ and CD4+ T cells were negatively isolated; TEMRA cells were FACS-enriched. RNA totalling about 0.5 to 1 ug underwent reverse transcription with random hexamers. One entry per CDR3 protein results from TCRdb running MiXCR on the immunoSEQ multiplex PCR reads. Of under 90,000 distinct CDR3 sequences in the sample, under 95% are singletons; the top ten hold roughly 0.5%. The TCR sequence derives from a human donor with Susac syndrome. The sequencing sample was made of CD4+ T cells from PBMCs.

CDR3 loop: CSVRGQYTDTQYF. Written as DNA, the CDR3 is TGCAGCGTCCGGGGACAGTACACAGATACGCAGTATTTT. This sequence joins TRBV29-1 and TRBJ2-3, with 7 nucleotides matching TRBD1. This CDR3 comprises 13 residues. Germline V gene sequence: CDR1 SQVTM, CDR2 ANQGSEA. Germline trimming cut 6 bases from V and 2 bases from J; bases unmatched to any gene: 5.